This T cell receptor (beta chain) was recorded in a study of T cells in Graves' hyperthyroidism and ophthalmopathy. Study-level information: The blood sample was taken at first diagnosis, before treatment began.

Amplified regions were TCR beta CDR3 sequences from RNA transcripts. In the first-round RT-PCR of the TCR CDR3, the HTBI primer set was used. TCRdb re-called the multiplex PCR reads with MiXCR, one entry per CDR3 protein. Of 300,000 to 450,000 distinct CDR3 sequences listed, 20% to 30% are singletons. Germline-derived CDR1 and CDR2 are SGHVS and FNYEAQ. Deletions cut 8 bases from V and 1 base from J, with 18 bases between. CDR3 length: 15 residues. This clonotype was seen repeatedly, ten times or more. Antigen specificity is unknown. Study conclusions and caveats: Blood also carried most thyroid clonotypes expanded above 0.001. Separation of ophthalmopathy from stable hyperthyroidism was achieved by a 13 V-J model.

Sequenced input: blood. This clonotype was sampled from a man aged 50-59 years with Graves' hyperthyroidism. This chain uses TRBV7-6 with TRBJ2-7, with D maybe TRBD1 (5 bases). The DNA for the CDR3 is TGTGCCAGCGGAAGCTTGGTTGCAGGGTCCTACGAGCAGTACTTC. This codes for CASGSLVAGSYEQYF. Variable domain in full (rest from reference TRBV7-6 and TRBJ2-7): GAGVSQSPRYKVTKRGQDVALRCDPISGHVSLYWYRQALGQGPEFLTYFNYEAQQDKSGLPNDRFSAERPEGSISTLTIQRTEQRDSAMYRCASGSLVAGSYEQYFGPGTRLTVT.